The 17 T cell receptor beta chains below all came from one sample that was sequenced in a study of T cell responses to AZD1222 COVID-19 vaccine (dated by TCRdb to the early 2020s). Receptor libraries were prepared by the immunoSEQ multiplex PCR assay. Sourced from immuneACCESS, this table was stored by TCRdb with only in-frame sequences that have V and J called. A share of the clones is absent; for the studies checked, an unresolved V gene accounts for under half, and the remainder has no known explanation. This sample lists 120,000 or so clones; 87% were detected once. The ten largest clones represent 1.4% to 1.5% of the sample. In the paper's terms, the time point label means: baseline before first vaccination. The material sequenced was peripheral blood, taken on day 0 of AZD1222 vaccination. These receptor sequences come from an adult in good health.

This clone has a handful of counts. The V and J genes are TRBV9 and TRBJ1-6; no clear D gene. Trimming cost V 2 bases and J 0 bases, with 12 bases left between them. In germline, CDR1 is SGDLS, CDR2 YYNGEE. CDR3 size: 17 residues. The CDR3 sequence is CASSVGGWSSYNSPLHF. The CDR3 DNA follows: TGTGCCAGCAGCGTGGGTGGCTGGAGCTCCTATAATTCACCCCTCCACTTT.

The chain has TRBV19 and TRBJ1-2, with 8 bases that match TRBD1. Germline V gene sequence: CDR1 LNHDA, CDR2 SQIVND (reference sequence). The CDR3 consists of 16 residues. J gave up 0 bases and V 4 bases, and 7 bases lay outside the gene matches. The chain's CDR3 is CASSTRQGRTNYGYTF. DNA of the CDR3: TGTGCCAGTAGTACGCGACAGGGGCGGACTAACTATGGCTACACCTTC.

DNA for the CDR3: TGCGCCAGCAGTCAAATGGTGGCCCCATGGGGCAATCAGCCCCAGCATTTT. Protein product: CASSQMVAPWGNQPQHF. The chain is built from TRBV23-1 and TRBJ1-5; D unclear. TRBV23-1 is classed as an ORF, of uncertain function. This CDR3 has 17 amino acids. V dropped 2 bases and J dropped 2 bases, with 16 bases sitting between them.

The J gene is TRBJ2-1, the V gene TRBV7-9; D unclear. The CDR3 has 11 residues. The V gene lost 6 bases and the J gene lost 9 bases, with 9 bases spanning the gap. CDR1 SEHNR and CDR2 FQNEAQ come from the germline V gene (reference sequence). This CDR3 is CASSSAREQFF. In DNA form, the CDR3 reads TGTGCCAGCAGTTCAGCTCGTGAGCAGTTCTTC.

In this sample, this clone turned up once. The rearrangement links TRBV7-2 to TRBJ1-5; D perhaps matches TRBD1 (5 bases). Germline assignment: CDR1 SGHTA and CDR2 FQGNSA. The CDR3 spans 15 residues. Trimming left V 2 bases short and J 6 bases short, with 14 bases between. The CDR3 sequence: CASSLYVSGGQPQHF. For the CDR3, the DNA is TGTGCCAGCAGCTTATACGTCTCGGGGGGTCAGCCCCAGCATTTT.

The J gene is TRBJ2-2, the V gene TRBV2; TRBD1 agrees at 7 bases. Losses at the gene ends were 4 bases for V and 7 bases for J; bases not matched to a gene: 9. Germline V gives CDR1 SNHLY, CDR2 FYNNEI. This CDR3 is 15 amino acids long. The CDR3 protein is CASSGNRGGDGELFF. CDR3 DNA: TGTGCCAGCAGTGGAAACAGGGGTGGTGACGGGGAGCTGTTTTTT.

The V gene is TRBV7-2, the J gene TRBJ2-1; the D call may be TRBD1 or TRBD2 (6 bases each). The length of the CDR3 is 12 residues. The V end was cut by 6 bases, the J end by 9 bases, with 12 bases between. The germline V gene has CDR1 SGHTA and CDR2 FQGNSA. Here the CDR3 reads CASRKEGGEQFF. The CDR3, as DNA: TGTGCCAGCAGAAAAGAGGGGGGTGAGCAGTTCTTC.

The gene calls are TRBV5-1 and TRBJ2-2; TRBD1 matches at 7 bases. Germline loops: CDR1 SGHRS, CDR2 YFSETQ. This CDR3 region has 18 residues. V was clipped by 3 bases and J by 0 bases; unmatched bases: 11. The CDR3 coding sequence is TGCGCCAGCAGCTCCAGGACAGGCCCCGGAGCGAACACCGGGGAGCTGTTTTTT. Its protein is CASSSRTGPGANTGELFF.

The chain combines TRBV6-2 or TRBV6-3 with TRBJ1-4; D unclear. The germline gives CDR1 MNHEY, CDR2 SVGEGT. The CDR3 covers 17 residues. The ends were cut back, 5 bases at V and 0 bases at J, with 16 bases in the middle. The CDR3 protein is CASSNPTATATNEKLFF. The CDR3, as DNA: TGTGCCAGCAGTAACCCTACAGCCACAGCAACTAATGAAAAACTGTTTTTT.

This chain uses TRBV28 with TRBJ1-2, with a weak D call TRBD1 (5 bases). V was pared by 6 bases and J by 0 bases, with 11 bases between. The germline gives CDR1 MDHEN, CDR2 SYDVKM. The CDR3 is 14 residues long. The CDR3 here is CASSPDRANYGYTF. CDR3 DNA sequence: TGTGCCAGCAGCCCCGACAGAGCTAACTATGGCTACACCTTC.

The rearrangement uses TRBV3-1 (or the pseudogene TRBV3-2) and TRBJ1-5; D is possibly TRBD1 (5 bases). V dropped 3 bases and J dropped 0 bases, with 9 bases sitting between them. Germline V gene lookup returns CDR1 LGHDT and CDR2 YNNKEL (reference sequence). The CDR3 has 15 amino acids. The chain's CDR3 is CASSHRDGSNQPQHF. The CDR3 DNA is TGTGCCAGCAGCCACCGGGACGGTAGCAATCAGCCCCAGCATTTT.

This chain joins TRBV7-3 and TRBJ2-1; either TRBD1 or TRBD2 may supply D (5 bases each). V was clipped by 4 bases and J by 9 bases, with 13 bases between them. CDR3 length: 13 residues. Germline V CDR1 and CDR2: SGHTA, FQGTGA. Here the CDR3 DNA reads TGTGCCAGCAGCTCCGCCGGGGCGGGTGAGCAGTTCTTC. Protein: CASSSAGAGEQFF.

J is TRBJ1-6 and V is TRBV18; 11 nucleotides agree with TRBD1. Germline loops: CDR1 KGHSH, CDR2 LQKENI. This CDR3 is 15 amino acids long. The V gene end was trimmed by 3 bases and the J gene end by 9 bases; junction bases not matched to a gene: 4. In DNA form, the CDR3 reads TGTGCCAGCTCACCTGGGACAGGGGGAACTTCACCCCTCCACTTT. Its translation: CASSPGTGGTSPLHF. Based on the CDR3 plus reference TRBV18 and TRBJ1-6, the full variable domain is NAGVMQNPRHLVRRRGQEARLRCSPMKGHSHVYWYRQLPEEGLKFMVYLQKENIIDESGMPKERFSAEFPKEGPSILRIQQVVRGDSAAYFCASSPGTGGTSPLHFGNGTRLTVT.

The chain recombines TRBV5-1 with TRBJ1-6; D remains unclear. Between the trimmed V and J ends, which lost 6 bases and 0 bases, there was a span of 13 bases. Germline V lookup: CDR1 SGHRS, CDR2 YFSETQ. This CDR3 region has 16 residues. The CDR3 DNA sequence: TGCGCCAGCATCTCGGGCCAGAGCTCCTATAATTCACCCCTCCACTTT. Translation: CASISGQSSYNSPLHF.

The chain links TRBV29-1 to TRBJ2-5, with unresolved D. The V gene lost 5 bases and the J gene lost 0 bases, with 7 bases spanning the gap. The germline CDR1 and CDR2 sequences are SQVTM and ANQGSEA. This CDR3 comprises 12 residues. CDR3 in amino acids: CSVTIDQETQYF. For the CDR3, the DNA is TGCAGCGTTACGATCGACCAAGAGACCCAGTACTTC.

The chain joins TRBV12-3 or TRBV12-4 to TRBJ1-6; TRBD1 might be the D (6 bases). V was cut by 4 bases and J by 15 bases, with 10 bases left in between. This CDR3 spans 11 amino acids. Written as DNA, the CDR3 is TGTGCCAGCAGTTACAGGGTTCTCCTCCACTTT. Translated: CASSYRVLLHF.

Turning to this clone: No DNA is shown, since the ends of the CDR3 on it are uncertain; the CDR3 is the one TCRdb lists. The rearrangement joins TRBV7-2 to TRBJ1-1. Germline CDR1 reads SGHTA; CDR2 reads FQGNSA. The CDR3 is 12 residues long, counting both termini. The CDR3 is CASSLVGWGTFF.